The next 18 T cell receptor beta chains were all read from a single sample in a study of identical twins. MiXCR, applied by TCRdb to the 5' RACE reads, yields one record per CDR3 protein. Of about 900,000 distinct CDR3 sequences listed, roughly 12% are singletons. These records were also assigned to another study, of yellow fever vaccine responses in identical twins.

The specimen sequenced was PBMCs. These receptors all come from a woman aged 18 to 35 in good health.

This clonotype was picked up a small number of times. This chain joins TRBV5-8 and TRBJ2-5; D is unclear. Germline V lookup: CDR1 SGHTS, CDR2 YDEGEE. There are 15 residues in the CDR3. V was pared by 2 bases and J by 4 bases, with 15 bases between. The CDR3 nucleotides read TGTGCCAGCAGCTTAACATGGCCTTATGGAGAGACCCAGTACTTC. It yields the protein CASSLTWPYGETQYF. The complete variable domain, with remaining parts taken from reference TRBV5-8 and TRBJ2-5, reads EAGVTQSPTHLIKTRGQQATLRCSPISGHTSVYWYQQALGLGLQFLLWYDEGEERNRGNFPPRFSGRQFPNYSSELNVNALELEDSALYLCASSLTWPYGETQYFGPGTRLLVL.

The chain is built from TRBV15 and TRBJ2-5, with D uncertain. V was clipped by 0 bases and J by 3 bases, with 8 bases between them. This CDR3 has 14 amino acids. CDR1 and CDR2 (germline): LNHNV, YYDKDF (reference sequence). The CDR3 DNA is TGTGCCACCAGCAGAGACGGCTCGGAAGAGACCCAGTACTTC. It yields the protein CATSRDGSEETQYF. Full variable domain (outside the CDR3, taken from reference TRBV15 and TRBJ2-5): DAMVIQNPRYQVTQFGKPVTLSCSQTLNHNVMYWYQQKSSQAPKLLFHYYDKDFNNEADTPDNFQSRRPNTSFCFLDIRSPGLGDTAMYLCATSRDGSEETQYFGPGTRLLVL.

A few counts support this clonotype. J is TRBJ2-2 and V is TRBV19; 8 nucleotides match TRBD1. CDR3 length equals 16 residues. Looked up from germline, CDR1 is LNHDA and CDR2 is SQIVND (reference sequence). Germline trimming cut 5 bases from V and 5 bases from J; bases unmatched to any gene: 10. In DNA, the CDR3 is TGTGCCAGTAGTGCCAGGACAGGGTCGGGGACCGGGGAGCTGTTTTTT. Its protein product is CASSARTGSGTGELFF.

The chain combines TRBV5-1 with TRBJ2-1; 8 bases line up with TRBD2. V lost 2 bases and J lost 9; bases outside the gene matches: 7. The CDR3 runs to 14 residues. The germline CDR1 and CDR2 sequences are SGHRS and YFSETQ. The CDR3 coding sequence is TGCGCCAGCAGCTTCGCGGGACTAGATGGTGAGCAGTTCTTC. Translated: CASSFAGLDGEQFF. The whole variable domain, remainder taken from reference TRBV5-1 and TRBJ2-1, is KAGVTQTPRYLIKTRGQQVTLSCSPISGHRSVSWYQQTPGQGLQFLFEYFSETQRNKGNFPGRFSGRQFSNSRSEMNVSTLELGDSALYLCASSFAGLDGEQFFGPGTRLTVL.

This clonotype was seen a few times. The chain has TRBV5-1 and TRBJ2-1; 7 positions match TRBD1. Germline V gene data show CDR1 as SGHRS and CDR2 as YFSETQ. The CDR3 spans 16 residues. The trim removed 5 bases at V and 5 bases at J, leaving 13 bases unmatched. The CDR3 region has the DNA TGCGCCAGCAGGCCTAGTACAGGGGCTGGAGACAATGAGCAGTTCTTC. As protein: CASRPSTGAGDNEQFF. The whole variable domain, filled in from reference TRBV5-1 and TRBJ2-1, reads KAGVTQTPRYLIKTRGQQVTLSCSPISGHRSVSWYQQTPGQGLQFLFEYFSETQRNKGNFPGRFSGRQFSNSRSEMNVSTLELGDSALYLCASRPSTGAGDNEQFFGPGTRLTVL.

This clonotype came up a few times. This CDR3 reads CASSYSGRVGTEAFF. DNA of the CDR3: TGTGCCAGCAGTTACAGTGGCAGGGTGGGCACTGAAGCTTTCTTT. V gene TRBV6-2 or TRBV6-3 combines with J gene TRBJ1-1; D might be TRBD1 (5 bases). V lost 2 bases and J 4 bases, leaving 14 bases between the germline ends. The CDR3 is made up of 15 amino acids. Germline V gene sequence: CDR1 MNHEY, CDR2 SVGEGT.

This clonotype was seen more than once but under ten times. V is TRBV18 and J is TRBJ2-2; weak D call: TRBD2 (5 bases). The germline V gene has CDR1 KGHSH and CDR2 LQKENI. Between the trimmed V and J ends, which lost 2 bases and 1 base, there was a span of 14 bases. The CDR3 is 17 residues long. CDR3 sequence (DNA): TGTGCCAGCTCACCAATCTCGGCGGGTCTGAACACCGGGGAGCTGTTTTTT. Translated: CASSPISAGLNTGELFF. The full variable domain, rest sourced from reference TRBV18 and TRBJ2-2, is NAGVMQNPRHLVRRRGQEARLRCSPMKGHSHVYWYRQLPEEGLKFMVYLQKENIIDESGMPKERFSAEFPKEGPSILRIQQVVRGDSAAYFCASSPISAGLNTGELFFGEGSRLTVL.

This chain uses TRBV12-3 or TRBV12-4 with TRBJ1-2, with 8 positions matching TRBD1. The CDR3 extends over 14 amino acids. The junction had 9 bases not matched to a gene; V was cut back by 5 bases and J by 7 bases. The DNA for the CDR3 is TGTGCCAGCAGTCCTTCGGGACAGGTTGGTGGCTACACCTTC. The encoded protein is CASSPSGQVGGYTF.

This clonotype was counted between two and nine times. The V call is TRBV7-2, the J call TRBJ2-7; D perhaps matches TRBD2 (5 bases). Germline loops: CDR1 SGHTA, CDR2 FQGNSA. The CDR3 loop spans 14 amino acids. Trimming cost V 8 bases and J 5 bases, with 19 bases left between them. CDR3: CASSTLGPRDEQYF. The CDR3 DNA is TGTGCCAGCTCCACCCTCGGACCGCGGGACGAGCAGTACTTC.

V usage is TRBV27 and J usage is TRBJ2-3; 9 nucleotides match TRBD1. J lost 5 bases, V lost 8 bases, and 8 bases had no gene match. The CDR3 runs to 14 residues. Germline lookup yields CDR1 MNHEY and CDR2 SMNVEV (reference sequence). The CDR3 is CASAGQGNVDTQYF. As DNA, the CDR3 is TGTGCCAGCGCCGGACAGGGGAATGTAGATACGCAGTATTTT.

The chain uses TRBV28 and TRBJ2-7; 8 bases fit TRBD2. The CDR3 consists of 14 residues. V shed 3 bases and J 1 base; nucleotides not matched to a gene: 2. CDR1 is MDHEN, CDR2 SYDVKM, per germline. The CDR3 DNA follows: TGTGCCAGCAGTTTTGCGGGGGGTTCCTACGAGCAGTACGTC. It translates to CASSFAGGSYEQYV.

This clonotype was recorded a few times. Here the CDR3 reads CASRSQGTSTDTQYF. Written as DNA, the CDR3 is TGTGCCAGCAGGTCGCAGGGTACCAGCACAGATACGCAGTATTTT. The chain joins TRBV2 to TRBJ2-3, with D maybe TRBD1 (5 bases). V was shortened by 6 bases and J by 0 bases, with 13 bases between the two germline ends. Germline assignment: CDR1 SNHLY and CDR2 FYNNEI. The CDR3 loop spans 15 amino acids. Together with reference TRBV2 and TRBJ2-3, the CDR3 gives the full variable domain: EPEVTQTPSHQVTQMGQEVILRCVPISNHLYFYWYRQILGQKVEFLVSFYNNEISEKSEIFDDQFSVERPDGSNFTLKIRSTKLEDSAMYFCASRSQGTSTDTQYFGPGTRLTVL.

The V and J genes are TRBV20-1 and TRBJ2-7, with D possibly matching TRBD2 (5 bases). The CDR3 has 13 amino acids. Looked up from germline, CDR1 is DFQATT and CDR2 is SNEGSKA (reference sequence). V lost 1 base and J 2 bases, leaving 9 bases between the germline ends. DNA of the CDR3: TGCAGTGCTAGAGGGACTGGGACCTACGAGCAGTACGTC. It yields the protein CSARGTGTYEQYV.

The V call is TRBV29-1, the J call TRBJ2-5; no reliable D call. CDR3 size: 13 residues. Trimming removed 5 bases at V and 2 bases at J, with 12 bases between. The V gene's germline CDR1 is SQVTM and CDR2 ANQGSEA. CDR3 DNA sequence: TGCAGCGTTACCAAGGCTGGACAAGAGACCCAGTACTTC. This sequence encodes CSVTKAGQETQYF.

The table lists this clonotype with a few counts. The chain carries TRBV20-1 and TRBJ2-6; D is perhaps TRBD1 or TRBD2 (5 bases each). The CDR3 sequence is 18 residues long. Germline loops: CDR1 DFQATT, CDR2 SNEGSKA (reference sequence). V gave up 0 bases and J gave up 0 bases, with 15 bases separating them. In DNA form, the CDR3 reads TGCAGTGCTAGAGAGGGGGACCTCCTCAGCTCTGGGGCCAACGTCCTGACTTTC. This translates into CSAREGDLLSSGANVLTF.

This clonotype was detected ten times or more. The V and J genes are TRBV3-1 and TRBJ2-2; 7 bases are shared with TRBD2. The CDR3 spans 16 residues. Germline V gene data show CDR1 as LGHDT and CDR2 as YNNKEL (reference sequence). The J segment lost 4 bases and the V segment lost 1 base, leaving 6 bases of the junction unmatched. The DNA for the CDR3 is TGTGCCAGCAGCCAAGGGTTAGCGGGTTTCACCGGGGAGCTGTTTTTT. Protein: CASSQGLAGFTGELFF.

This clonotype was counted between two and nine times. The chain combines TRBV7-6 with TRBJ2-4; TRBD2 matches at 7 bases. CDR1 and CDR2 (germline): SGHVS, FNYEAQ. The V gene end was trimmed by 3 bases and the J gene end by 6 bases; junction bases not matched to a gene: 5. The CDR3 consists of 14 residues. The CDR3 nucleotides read TGTGCCAGCAGCTTGGCTAGCGGACTAAACATTCAGTACTTC. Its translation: CASSLASGLNIQYF.

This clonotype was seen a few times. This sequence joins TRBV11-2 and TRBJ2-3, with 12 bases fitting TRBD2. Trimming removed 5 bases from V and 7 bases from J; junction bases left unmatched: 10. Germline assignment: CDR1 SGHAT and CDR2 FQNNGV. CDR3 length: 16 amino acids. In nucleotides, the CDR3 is TGTGCCAGCAGCGTCGCTAGCGGGGGGGATCGATATACGCAGTATTTT. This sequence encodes CASSVASGGDRYTQYF.